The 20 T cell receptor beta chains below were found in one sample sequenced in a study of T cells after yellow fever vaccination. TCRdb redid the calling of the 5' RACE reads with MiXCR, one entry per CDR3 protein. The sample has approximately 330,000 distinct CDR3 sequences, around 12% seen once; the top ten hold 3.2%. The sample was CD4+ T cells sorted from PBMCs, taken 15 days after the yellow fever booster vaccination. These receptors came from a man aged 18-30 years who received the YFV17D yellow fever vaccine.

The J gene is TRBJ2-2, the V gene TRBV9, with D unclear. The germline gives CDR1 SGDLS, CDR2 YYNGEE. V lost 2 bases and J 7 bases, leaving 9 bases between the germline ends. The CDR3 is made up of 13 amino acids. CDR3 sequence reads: CASSVAVDGELFF. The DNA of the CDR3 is TGTGCCAGCAGCGTTGCGGTGGACGGGGAGCTGTTTTTT.

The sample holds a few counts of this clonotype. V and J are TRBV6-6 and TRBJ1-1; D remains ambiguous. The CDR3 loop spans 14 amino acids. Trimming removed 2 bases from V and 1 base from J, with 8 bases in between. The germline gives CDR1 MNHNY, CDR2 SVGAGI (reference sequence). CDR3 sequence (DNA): TGTGCCAGCAGTTACCTCGACGGGAACACTGAAGCTTTCTTT. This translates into CASSYLDGNTEAFF.

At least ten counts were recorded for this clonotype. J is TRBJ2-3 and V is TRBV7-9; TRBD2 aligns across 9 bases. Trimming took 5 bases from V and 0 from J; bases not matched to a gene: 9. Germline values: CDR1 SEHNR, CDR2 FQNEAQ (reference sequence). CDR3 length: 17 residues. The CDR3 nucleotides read TGTGCCAGCAGCCGCCACCTAGCGGGGTCTAGCACAGATACGCAGTATTTT. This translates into CASSRHLAGSSTDTQYF.

The CDR3 bases are TGTGCCAGTCTCTCGGACAGGGCCAATCAGCCCCAGCATTTT. It translates to CASLSDRANQPQHF. This chain links TRBV19 with TRBJ1-5, with TRBD1 matching 8 bases. The CDR3 consists of 14 residues. J lost 3 bases, V lost 8 bases, and 6 bases had no gene match. Per germline, CDR1 LNHDA and CDR2 SQIVND (reference sequence).

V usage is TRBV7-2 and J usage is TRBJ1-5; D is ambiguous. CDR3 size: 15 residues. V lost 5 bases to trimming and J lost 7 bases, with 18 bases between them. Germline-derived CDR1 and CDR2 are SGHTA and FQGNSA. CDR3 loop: CASSPTRGLGQPQHF. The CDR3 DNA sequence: TGTGCCAGCAGCCCGACGCGTGGGTTGGGACAGCCCCAGCATTTT.

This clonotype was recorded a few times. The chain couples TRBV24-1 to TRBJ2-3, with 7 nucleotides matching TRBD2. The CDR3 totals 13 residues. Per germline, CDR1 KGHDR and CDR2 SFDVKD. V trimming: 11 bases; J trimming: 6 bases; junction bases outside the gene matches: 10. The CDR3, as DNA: TGTGCCATTGGAGTAGCGGGTTTTGATACGCAGTATTTT. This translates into CAIGVAGFDTQYF.

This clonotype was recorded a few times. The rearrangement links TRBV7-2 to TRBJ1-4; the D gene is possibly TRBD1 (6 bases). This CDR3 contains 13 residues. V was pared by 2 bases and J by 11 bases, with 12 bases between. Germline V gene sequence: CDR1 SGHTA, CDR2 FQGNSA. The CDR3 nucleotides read TGTGCCAGCAGCTTATGGGGGGCGGATAAACTGTTTTTT. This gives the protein CASSLWGADKLFF.

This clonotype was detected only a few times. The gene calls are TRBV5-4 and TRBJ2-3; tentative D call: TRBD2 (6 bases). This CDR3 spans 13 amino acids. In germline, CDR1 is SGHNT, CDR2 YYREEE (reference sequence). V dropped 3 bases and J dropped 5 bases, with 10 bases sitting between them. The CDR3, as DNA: TGTGCCAGCAGCTCCCTTAGCGGAGATACGCAGTATTTT. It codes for CASSSLSGDTQYF.

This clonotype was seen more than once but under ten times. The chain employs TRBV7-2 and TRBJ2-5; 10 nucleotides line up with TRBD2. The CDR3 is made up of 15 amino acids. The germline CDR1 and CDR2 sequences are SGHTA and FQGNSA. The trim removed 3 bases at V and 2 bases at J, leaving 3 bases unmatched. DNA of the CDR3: TGTGCCAGCAGCTTCGGGACTAGCGTTCAAGAGACCCAGTACTTC. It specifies CASSFGTSVQETQYF. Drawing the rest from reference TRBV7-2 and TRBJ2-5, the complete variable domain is GAGVSQSPSNKVTEKGKDVELRCDPISGHTALYWYRQSLGQGLEFLIYFQGNSAPDKSGLPSDRFSAERTGGSVSTLTIQRTQQEDSAVYLCASSFGTSVQETQYFGPGTRLLVL.

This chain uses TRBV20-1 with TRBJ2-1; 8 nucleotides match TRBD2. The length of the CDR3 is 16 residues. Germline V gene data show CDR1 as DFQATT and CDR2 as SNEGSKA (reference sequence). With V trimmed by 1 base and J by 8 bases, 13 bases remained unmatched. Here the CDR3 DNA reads TGCAGTGCTAGAGGGGGCCAAGCGGGGGCCAGGGATGAGCAGTTCTTC. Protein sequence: CSARGGQAGARDEQFF.

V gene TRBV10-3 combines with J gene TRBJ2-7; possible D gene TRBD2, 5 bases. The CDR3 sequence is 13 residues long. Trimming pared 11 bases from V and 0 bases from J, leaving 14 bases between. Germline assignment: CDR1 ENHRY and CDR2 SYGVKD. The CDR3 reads CASARAASYEQYF. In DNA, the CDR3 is TGTGCCTCCGCGCGGGCAGCCTCCTACGAGCAGTACTTC.

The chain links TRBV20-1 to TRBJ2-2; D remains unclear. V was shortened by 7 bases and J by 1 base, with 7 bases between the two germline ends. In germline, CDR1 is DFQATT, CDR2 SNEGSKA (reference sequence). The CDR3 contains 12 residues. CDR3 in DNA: TGCAGTGTTATCGGGAACACCGGGGAGCTGTTTTTT. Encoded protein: CSVIGNTGELFF.

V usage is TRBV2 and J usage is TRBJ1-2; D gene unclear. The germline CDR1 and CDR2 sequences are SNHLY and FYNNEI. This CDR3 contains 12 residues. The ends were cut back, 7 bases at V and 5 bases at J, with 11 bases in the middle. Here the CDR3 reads CASKADTYGYTF. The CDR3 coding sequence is TGTGCCAGCAAGGCAGATACATATGGCTACACCTTC.

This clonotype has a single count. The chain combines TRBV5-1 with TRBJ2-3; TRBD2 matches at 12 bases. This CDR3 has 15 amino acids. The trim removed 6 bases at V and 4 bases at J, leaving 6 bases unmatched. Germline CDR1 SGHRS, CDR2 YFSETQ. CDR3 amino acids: CASTLGLAGPDTQYF. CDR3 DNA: TGCGCCAGCACCCTTGGACTAGCGGGGCCAGATACGCAGTATTTT.

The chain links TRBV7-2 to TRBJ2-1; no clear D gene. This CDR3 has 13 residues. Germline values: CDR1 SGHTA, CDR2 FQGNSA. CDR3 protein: CASARAEYNEQFF. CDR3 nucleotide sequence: TGTGCAAGCGCCCGTGCGGAGTACAATGAGCAGTTCTTC.

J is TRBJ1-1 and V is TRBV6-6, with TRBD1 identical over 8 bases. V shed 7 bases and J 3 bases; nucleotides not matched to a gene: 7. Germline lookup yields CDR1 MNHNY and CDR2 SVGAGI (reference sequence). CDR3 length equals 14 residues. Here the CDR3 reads CASTPQGAYTEAFF. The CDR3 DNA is TGTGCCAGCACCCCGCAGGGGGCCTACACTGAAGCTTTCTTT.

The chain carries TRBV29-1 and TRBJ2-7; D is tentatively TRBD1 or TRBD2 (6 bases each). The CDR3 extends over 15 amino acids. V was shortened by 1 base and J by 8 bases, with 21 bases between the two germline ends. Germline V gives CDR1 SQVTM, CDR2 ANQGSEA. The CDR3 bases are TGCAGCGTTGAAGCTGTGGGGGGCCACGACGATAAGCAGTACTTC. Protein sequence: CSVEAVGGHDDKQYF.

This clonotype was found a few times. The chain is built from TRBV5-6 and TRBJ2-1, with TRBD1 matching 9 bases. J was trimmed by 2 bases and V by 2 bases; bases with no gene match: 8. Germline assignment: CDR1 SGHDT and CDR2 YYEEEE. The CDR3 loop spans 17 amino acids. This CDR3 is CASSFNRGQETYNEQFF. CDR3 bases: TGTGCCAGCAGCTTCAACAGGGGGCAAGAAACCTACAATGAGCAGTTCTTC.

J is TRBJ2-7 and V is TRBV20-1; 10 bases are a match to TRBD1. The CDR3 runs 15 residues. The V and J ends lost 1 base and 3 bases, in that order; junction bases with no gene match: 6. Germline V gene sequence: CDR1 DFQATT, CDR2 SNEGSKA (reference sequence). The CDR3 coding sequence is TGCAGTGCTAGAGGTCGGGACAGGGGAAGCTACGAGCAGTACTTC. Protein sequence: CSARGRDRGSYEQYF.

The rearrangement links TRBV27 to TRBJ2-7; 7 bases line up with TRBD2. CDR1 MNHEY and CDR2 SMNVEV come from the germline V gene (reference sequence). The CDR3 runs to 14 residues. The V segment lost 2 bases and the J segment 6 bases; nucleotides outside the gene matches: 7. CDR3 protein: CASSLVGGTLEQYF. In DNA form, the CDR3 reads TGTGCCAGCAGTTTAGTCGGGGGGACCCTCGAGCAGTACTTC.